Listed below are T cell receptor beta chains from one sample, sequenced in a study of blood T cell repertoires in COVID-19. The method was immunoSEQ multiplex PCR; TCRdb's version includes in-frame clones alone and lacks a portion of them. The repertoire holds around 99,000 clones, with roughly 88% as singletons. Sequences were obtained from peripheral blood. These receptor sequences come from a woman of 80 years or more with active or convalescent COVID-19. CDR3s include the opening cysteine and the closing phenylalanine or tryptophan. A D gene is named only where the DNA matches it firmly. Some rows have no size entry. The others give once, few or many, or a class for an expanded clone.

TRBV5-1	TRBJ2-5	.	TRBD1	CASSLGPGQGMETQYF	TGCGCCAGCAGCTTGGGGCCGGGACAGGGGATGGAGACCCAGTACTTC
TRBV15	TRBJ1-2	.	.	CATSRPTGDGYTF	TGTGCCACCAGCAGACCTACGGGGGATGGCTACACCTTC
TRBV19	TRBJ1-2	.	.	CASSIFGQGGGYTF	TGTGCCAGTAGTATTTTCGGCCAGGGCGGTGGCTACACCTTC
TRBV28	TRBJ2-3	.	.	CASSSPGSEYTDTQYF	TGTGCCAGCAGTTCCCCCGGGAGCGAGTACACAGATACGCAGTATTTT
TRBV2	TRBJ1-6	.	.	CATRYAGEISPLHF	TGTGCCACGAGGTACGCAGGGGAGATTTCACCCCTCCACTTT
TRBV10-3	TRBJ2-2	.	.	CAINPGQGRGLPNTGELFF	TGTGCCATCAACCCGGGACAAGGGAGGGGCCTTCCGAACACCGGGGAGCTGTTTTTT
TRBV6-4	TRBJ2-7	.	TRBD2	CASNKDLSRESHSYEQYF	TGTGCCAGCAATAAAGATTTATCGCGGGAGTCCCACTCCTACGAGCAGTACTTC
TRBV11-2	TRBJ2-1	.	TRBD2	CASSLSVGTIHNEQFF	TGTGCCAGCAGCCTGTCTGTGGGGACTATCCACAATGAGCAGTTCTTC
TRBV28	TRBJ2-7	.	TRBD1	CASSSGQGISEQYF	TGTGCCAGCAGTTCCGGACAGGGGATAAGCGAGCAGTACTTC
TRBV5-6	TRBJ2-5	.	.	CASSLRFQETQYF	TGTGCCAGCAGCTTGCGGTTCCAAGAGACCCAGTACTTC
TRBV6-5	TRBJ2-3	.	.	CASSLRGLSTDTQYF	TGTGCCAGCAGTCTACGAGGGCTGAGCACAGATACGCAGTATTTT
TRBV13	TRBJ2-4	once	.	CASSLGRTDSIQYF	TGTGCCAGCAGCTTAGGAAGGACAGATAGCATTCAGTACTTC
TRBV3-1/TRBV3-2	TRBJ1-2	.	.	CASSQEGQSYGYTF	TGTGCCAGCAGCCAAGAGGGCCAGTCCTATGGCTACACCTTC
TRBV5-4	TRBJ2-5	few	.	CASNPTGREETQYF	TGTGCCAGCAACCCGACCGGTCGGGAAGAGACCCAGTACTTC
TRBV4-1	TRBJ2-1	.	TRBD2	CASSQDRLAGNEQFF	TGCGCCAGCAGCCAAGATCGTCTAGCGGGCAATGAGCAGTTCTTC
TRBV10-3	TRBJ2-1	once	.	CAISEEAAYNEQFF	TGTGCCATCAGTGAGGAAGCGGCCTACAATGAGCAGTTCTTC
TRBV5-1	TRBJ2-2	.	.	CASTRISGTANTGELFF	TGCGCCAGCACCCGGATCAGCGGCACCGCGAACACCGGGGAGCTGTTTTTT
TRBV6-4	TRBJ1-3	.	TRBD1	CASSATGETGNTIYF	TGTGCCAGCAGCGCGACAGGGGAAACTGGAAACACCATATATTTT
TRBV29-1	TRBJ2-3	.	.	CSVTRQQDTQYF	TGCAGCGTTACGAGACAGCAAGATACGCAGTATTTT
TRBV20-1	TRBJ1-5	.	TRBD1	CSASGQGGYGNQPQHF	TGCAGTGCTAGTGGACAGGGTGGGTATGGCAATCAGCCCCAGCATTTT
TRBV5-1	TRBJ2-2	.	TRBD2	CASSLEGLAGGLYTGELFF	TGCGCCAGCAGCTTGGAGGGACTAGCGGGAGGGCTCTATACCGGGGAGCTGTTTTTT
TRBV2	TRBJ1-2	.	TRBD1	CASTPAQGAGGYTF	TGTGCCAGCACCCCCGCACAGGGGGCTGGTGGCTACACCTTC
TRBV23-1	TRBJ1-1	few	.	CASKTTGSRDTEAFF	TGCGCCAGCAAAACGACAGGCTCTCGGGACACTGAAGCTTTCTTT
TRBV5-1	TRBJ2-2	.	.	CASSPDPGSGELFF	TGCGCCAGCAGCCCAGATCCGGGATCCGGGGAGCTGTTTTTT
TRBV13	TRBJ2-7	.	.	CASSLGWDGSDEQYF	TGTGCCAGCAGCTTAGGATGGGACGGGAGTGACGAGCAGTACTTC
TRBV30	TRBJ2-7	.	.	CAWRPTEAPYEQYF	TGTGCCTGGAGGCCGACGGAAGCGCCCTACGAGCAGTACTTC
TRBV9	TRBJ2-1	once	TRBD2	CASGLASYNEQFF	TGTGCCAGCGGACTAGCGAGTTACAATGAGCAGTTCTTC
TRBV19	TRBJ2-2	.	TRBD2	CASSGTTRRTGELFF	TGTGCCAGTAGTGGGACTACAAGACGGACCGGGGAGCTGTTTTTT
TRBV10-2	TRBJ2-4	.	.	CASRGPEINLAKNIQYF	TGCGCCAGCAGGGGGCCAGAAATTAATCTAGCCAAAAACATTCAGTACTTC
TRBV30	TRBJ2-1	.	TRBD2	CAWRQAGGPEAEQFF	TGTGCCTGGAGACAAGCGGGAGGGCCCGAGGCTGAGCAGTTCTTC
TRBV9	TRBJ2-7	few	TRBD2	CASSVDMASGAYEQYF	TGTGCCAGCAGCGTAGATATGGCTAGCGGCGCCTACGAGCAGTACTTC
TRBV10-2	TRBJ2-5	.	.	CAGARHGQGETQYF	TGCGCCGGAGCCAGGCACGGGCAGGGAGAGACCCAGTACTTC
TRBV5-5	TRBJ1-5	.	.	CASSRGDNSNQPQHF	TGTGCCAGCAGCCGGGGGGACAATAGCAATCAGCCCCAGCATTTT
TRBV5-1	TRBJ1-4	few	.	CASSPARGDEKLFF	TGCGCCAGCAGCCCGGCCAGGGGTGATGAAAAACTGTTTTTT
TRBV29-1	TRBJ1-1	.	TRBD1	CSALAGTGTEAFF	TGCAGCGCCCTTGCAGGGACAGGCACTGAAGCTTTCTTT
TRBV18	TRBJ1-4	.	.	CASSPDREKLFF	TGTGCCAGCTCTCCGGACAGAGAAAAACTGTTTTTT
TRBV7-6	TRBJ1-3	.	TRBD1	CASSRRTGTLSGNTIYF	TGTGCCAGCAGCCGACGGACAGGAACCCTCTCTGGAAACACCATATATTTT
TRBV5-1	TRBJ2-3	.	TRBD1	CASSPEFGQGTDTQYF	TGCGCCAGCAGCCCGGAATTTGGACAGGGCACAGATACGCAGTATTTT
TRBV10-1	TRBJ2-5	few	TRBD2	CASSEKAGLAETQYF	TGCGCCAGCAGTGAAAAAGCGGGACTGGCCGAGACCCAGTACTTC
TRBV25-1	TRBJ1-3	.	TRBD1	CASSEFDRAGNTIYF	TGTGCCAGCAGTGAATTCGACAGGGCTGGAAACACCATATATTTT
TRBV28	TRBJ2-7	.	TRBD1	CASSLSTGGGYEQYF	TGTGCCAGCAGTTTATCGACAGGGGGCGGCTACGAGCAGTACTTC
TRBV28	TRBJ1-2	.	.	CASSRVSPGYGYTF	TGTGCCAGCAGTCGAGTCAGCCCGGGCTATGGCTACACCTTC